Below are 28 T cell receptor beta chains sequenced from a single sample in a study of identical twins. TCRdb re-called the 5' RACE reads with MiXCR, one entry per CDR3 protein. The data show approximately 470,000 distinct CDR3 sequences, about 14% seen once. These records were also assigned to another study, of yellow fever vaccine responses in identical twins.

Sequenced input: CD4+ T cells sorted from blood. The receptors shown here come from a woman between 18 and 30 years old in good health.

The rearrangement uses TRBV5-1 and TRBJ1-1; 7 positions match TRBD1. CDR3 length equals 13 residues. Germline V lookup: CDR1 SGHRS, CDR2 YFSETQ. With 2 bases clipped from V and 8 bases from J, the junction kept 6 bases outside the gene matches. The CDR3: CASSFLWGQEAFF. The CDR3 region has the DNA TGCGCCAGCAGCTTCCTGTGGGGACAGGAAGCTTTCTTT.

To note about this clonotype: The germline gene is not matched at one end of the junction; a read error may be the cause. V and J are TRBV5-4 and TRBJ2-5; TRBD2 aligns across 13 bases. Germline assignment: CDR1 SGHNT and CDR2 YYREEE (reference sequence). This CDR3 is 16 amino acids long. The chain's CDR3 is CDSSTKLAGGRETQYF. In nucleotides, the CDR3 is TGTGACAGCAGCACCAAACTAGCGGGGGGGCGGGAGACCCAGTACTTC.

The rearrangement links TRBV28 to TRBJ2-7, with TRBD1 matching over 8 bases. The CDR3 spans 15 residues. V was pared by 4 bases and J by 4 bases, with 9 bases of the junction left unmatched. The germline CDR1 and CDR2 sequences are MDHEN and SYDVKM. CDR3 sequence: CASSYFGQGGYEQYF. Here the CDR3 DNA reads TGTGCCAGCAGTTACTTCGGACAGGGAGGATACGAGCAGTACTTC.

The CDR3 here is CASSDSGQGASEQYF. CDR3 bases: TGTGCCAGCAGTGACTCGGGACAGGGGGCCTCCGAGCAGTACTTC. The chain joins TRBV2 to TRBJ2-7; TRBD1 matches 12 bases. Trimming cost V 3 bases and J 6 bases; bases outside gene matches: 6. The CDR3 is 15 residues long. Germline V CDR1 and CDR2: SNHLY, FYNNEI.

The V gene is TRBV20-1, the J gene TRBJ2-7; possibly TRBD2 for D (5 bases). V dropped 6 bases and J dropped 3 bases, with 12 bases sitting between them. The length of the CDR3 is 12 residues. CDR1 and CDR2 (germline): DFQATT, SNEGSKA (reference sequence). CDR3 protein: CSASGWDYEQYF. CDR3 coding DNA: TGCAGTGCCTCGGGGTGGGACTACGAGCAGTACTTC.

V gene TRBV2 combines with J gene TRBJ2-2, with D hard to call. V was clipped by 5 bases and J by 1 base, with 8 bases between them. Germline CDR1 is SNHLY and CDR2 is FYNNEI. There are 14 residues in the CDR3. The CDR3 DNA follows: TGTGCCAGCAGTAGGACCGAGAACACCGGGGAGCTGTTTTTT. As protein: CASSRTENTGELFF.

The genes are TRBV6-1 and TRBJ2-6; the D is unclear. The CDR3 covers 15 residues. Germline CDR1 and CDR2: MNHNS and SASEGT. V gave up 7 bases and J gave up 2 bases, with 12 bases separating them. The CDR3 reads CASNNARAGANVLTF. CDR3 DNA: TGTGCCAGCAACAACGCACGGGCTGGGGCCAACGTCCTGACTTTC.

The rearrangement uses TRBV29-1 and TRBJ1-1; D gene unclear. Per the germline V gene, CDR1 is SQVTM and CDR2 is ANQGSEA. V gave up 4 bases and J gave up 10 bases, with 13 bases separating them. The CDR3 is 11 amino acids. The CDR3: CSVAGGIGAFF. The CDR3 bases are TGCAGCGTTGCGGGTGGAATAGGAGCTTTCTTT. The full variable domain, rest sourced from reference TRBV29-1 and TRBJ1-1, is SAVISQKPSRDICQRGTSLTIQCQVDSQVTMMFWYRQQPGQSLTLIATANQGSEATYESGFVIDKFPISRPNLTFSTLTVSNMSPEDSSIYLCSVAGGIGAFFGQGTRLTVV.

J is TRBJ2-5 and V is TRBV20-1, with D possibly matching TRBD2 (6 bases). The CDR3 runs to 14 residues. Germline CDR1 is DFQATT and CDR2 is SNEGSKA (reference sequence). V gave up 1 base and J gave up 5 bases, with 14 bases separating them. CDR3 sequence reads: CSARVSGLGETQYF. In DNA form, the CDR3 reads TGCAGTGCTAGAGTATCGGGACTGGGGGAGACCCAGTACTTC.

This clonotype was counted a few times. The chain has TRBV5-5 and TRBJ2-1; D is unclear. The CDR3 is made up of 13 amino acids. The germline V and J ends were trimmed by 0 bases and 5 bases, with 6 bases remaining between them. Germline V gives CDR1 SGHKS, CDR2 YYEKEE (reference sequence). The CDR3 region is CASSLGPHNEQFF. In nucleotides, the CDR3 is TGTGCCAGCAGCTTGGGACCCCACAATGAGCAGTTCTTC.

The chain uses TRBV28 and TRBJ2-1, with 11 bases matching TRBD2. CDR3 length equals 13 residues. Germline V gives CDR1 MDHEN, CDR2 SYDVKM. J was trimmed by 9 bases and V by 10 bases; bases with no gene match: 8. The CDR3 sequence is CATLTSGTSEQFF. CDR3 nucleotides: TGTGCCACCTTGACTAGCGGGACTTCTGAGCAGTTCTTC.

V and J are TRBV5-1 and TRBJ1-4; D uncertain. Per the germline V gene, CDR1 is SGHRS and CDR2 is YFSETQ. Trimming shortened V by 4 bases and J by 3 bases, and 13 bases separated the two germline ends. The CDR3 runs to 15 residues. The CDR3 DNA sequence: TGCGCCAGCAGCCCCTCCGGGCCCCCTAATGAAAAACTGTTTTTT. As protein: CASSPSGPPNEKLFF.

A few counts support this clonotype. The CDR3: CAWSVGELYEQYF. CDR3 DNA sequence: TGTGCCTGGAGTGTAGGGGAGCTATACGAGCAGTACTTC. This rearrangement joins TRBV30 to TRBJ2-7, with D tentatively TRBD1 or TRBD2 (5 bases each). V was shortened by 0 bases and J by 4 bases, with 10 bases between the two germline ends. The CDR3 consists of 13 residues. CDR1 GTSNPN and CDR2 SVGIG come from the germline V gene (reference sequence).

The sample holds a few counts of this clonotype. The chain recombines TRBV9 with TRBJ2-5; 11 bases agree with TRBD2. The CDR3 covers 17 residues. Looked up from germline, CDR1 is SGDLS and CDR2 is YYNGEE. V lost 0 bases, J lost 1 base, and 5 bases stayed unmatched. Here the CDR3 reads CASSVAITSGGQETQYF. The CDR3 nucleotides are TGTGCCAGCAGCGTAGCTATTACTAGCGGGGGCCAAGAGACCCAGTACTTC.

This clonotype was seen a handful of times. The chain has TRBV15 and TRBJ2-3; D possibly corresponds to TRBD1 (6 bases). The CDR3 has 16 amino acids. CDR1 is LNHNV and CDR2 is YYDKDF in the germline V gene (reference sequence). The germline V and J ends were trimmed by 1 base and 2 bases, with 13 bases remaining between them. The CDR3 nucleotides are TGTGCCACCAGCAGAGTGATGGGGACACTCACAGATACGCAGTATTTT. Protein: CATSRVMGTLTDTQYF.

In its sample, this clonotype was seen many times. The chain combines TRBV12-3 or TRBV12-4 with TRBJ2-4; 14 bases are shared with TRBD2. CDR3 length: 17 residues. V was pared by 0 bases and J by 3 bases, with 1 base of the junction left unmatched. CDR3 in amino acids: CASSLAGLAGVKNIQYF. The DNA for the CDR3 is TGTGCCAGCAGTTTAGCGGGACTAGCGGGAGTCAAAAACATTCAGTACTTC.

This clonotype was observed a few times. V usage is TRBV20-1 and J usage is TRBJ2-7, with 10 positions matching TRBD2. This CDR3 has 13 residues. V trimming: 2 bases; J trimming: 6 bases; junction bases outside the gene matches: 4. Germline-derived CDR1 and CDR2 are DFQATT and SNEGSKA (reference sequence). CDR3 sequence: CSARLAGVAEQYF. CDR3 bases: TGCAGTGCTAGACTAGCGGGAGTTGCCGAGCAGTACTTC.

This chain connects TRBV14 to TRBJ2-3; D may be TRBD1 (5 bases). The CDR3 is 17 residues long. Germline CDR1 is SGHDN and CDR2 is FVKESK. Trimming took 0 bases from V and 2 from J, leaving 15 bases between them. Written as DNA, the CDR3 is TGTGCCAGCAGCCAAGAATGGGGAACAGGAGACACAGATACGCAGTATTTT. It specifies CASSQEWGTGDTDTQYF.

This clonotype was picked up a small number of times. V and J are TRBV5-6 and TRBJ2-7; 8 bases align to TRBD2. Trimming took 4 bases from V and 1 from J; bases not matched to a gene: 13. Germline V gene sequence: CDR1 SGHDT, CDR2 YYEEEE. The CDR3 is 17 amino acids. CDR3 in DNA: TGTGCCAGCAGCCCCTTATCCGGGGGGGGTAATTCCTACGAGCAGTACTTC. It translates to CASSPLSGGGNSYEQYF.

The V and J genes are TRBV18 and TRBJ1-3; D call uncertain. The CDR3 contains 15 residues. The germline V gene has CDR1 KGHSH and CDR2 LQKENI. Trimming removed 2 bases at V and 0 bases at J, with 8 bases between. The CDR3 DNA reads as TGTGCCAGCTCACCAAGAGGAAACTCTGGAAACACCATATATTTT. Residues: CASSPRGNSGNTIYF.

V and J are TRBV5-1 and TRBJ2-1; D is possibly TRBD2 (5 bases). V dropped 4 bases and J dropped 0 bases, with 17 bases sitting between them. Germline CDR1 reads SGHRS; CDR2 reads YFSETQ. There are 17 residues in the CDR3. DNA of the CDR3: TGCGCCAGCAGCGGGGATTTCCCGGGGAGCTCCTACAATGAGCAGTTCTTC. This encodes CASSGDFPGSSYNEQFF. The variable domain in full, completed from reference TRBV5-1 and TRBJ2-1, reads KAGVTQTPRYLIKTRGQQVTLSCSPISGHRSVSWYQQTPGQGLQFLFEYFSETQRNKGNFPGRFSGRQFSNSRSEMNVSTLELGDSALYLCASSGDFPGSSYNEQFFGPGTRLTVL.

V usage is TRBV6-1 and J usage is TRBJ1-1; a weak D match, TRBD1 (6 bases). This CDR3 contains 13 residues. Trimming took off 6 bases at V and 11 bases at J, with 19 bases between the two ends. Germline V gene lookup returns CDR1 MNHNS and CDR2 SASEGT. As DNA, the CDR3 is TGTGCCAGCAGACCGAACGACAGGAGGTTGGCTTTCTTT. This encodes CASRPNDRRLAFF.

For this clonotype: A much more abundant neighbour one base away suggests this may be a read error. This chain joins TRBV6-1 and TRBJ1-2; no clear D. CDR3 size: 10 residues. The germline V gene has CDR1 MNHNS and CDR2 SASEGT. CDR3 residues: CATGPHFYSF. The CDR3 DNA reads as TGTGCCACCGGGCCGCACTTCTACTCCTTC.

This chain connects TRBV9 to TRBJ1-4; TRBD1 matches 9 bases. The V segment lost 0 bases and the J segment 0 bases; nucleotides outside the gene matches: 12. This CDR3 is built from 20 residues. CDR1 and CDR2 from the germline V gene are SGDLS and YYNGEE. In DNA form, the CDR3 reads TGTGCCAGCAGCGTAGGTATGGGACAGGGCCTCCAAGCAACTAATGAAAAACTGTTTTTT. This codes for CASSVGMGQGLQATNEKLFF. The variable domain in full, completed from reference TRBV9 and TRBJ1-4, reads DSGVTQTPKHLITATGQRVTLRCSPRSGDLSVYWYQQSLDQGLQFLIQYYNGEERAKGNILERFSAQQFPDLHSELNLSSLELGDSALYFCASSVGMGQGLQATNEKLFFGSGTQLSVL.

CDR3 sequence reads: CATSREGQGGSYNEQFF. CDR3 coding DNA: TGTGCCACCAGCAGAGAAGGGCAGGGTGGATCCTACAATGAGCAGTTCTTC. This sequence joins TRBV15 and TRBJ2-1; D is possibly TRBD1 (5 bases). Germline V lookup: CDR1 LNHNV, CDR2 YYDKDF (reference sequence). The CDR3 loop spans 17 amino acids. V was trimmed by 0 bases and J by 1 base, leaving 13 bases between them.

This chain connects TRBV7-3 to TRBJ1-2; tentative D call: TRBD1 (5 bases). Deletions cut 4 bases from V and 6 bases from J, with 24 bases between. This CDR3 has 17 residues. CDR1 SGHTA and CDR2 FQGTGA come from the germline V gene. The CDR3 nucleotides read TGTGCCAGCAGCTCCTACCCACAGGACCTCCTGATTAATGGCTACACCTTC. As protein: CASSSYPQDLLINGYTF.

There are a few counts of this clonotype. The rearrangement joins TRBV27 to TRBJ2-7, with D possibly matching TRBD2 (6 bases). Trimming removed 6 bases at V and 2 bases at J, with 14 bases between. The CDR3 is 14 residues long. Germline V CDR1 and CDR2: MNHEY, SMNVEV (reference sequence). CDR3 bases: TGTGCCAGCAGCCGAGGGTGGGGGGCCTACGAGCAGTACTTC. Its protein is CASSRGWGAYEQYF.

The chain recombines TRBV3-1 with TRBJ2-1; D possibly matches TRBD1 or TRBD2 (5 bases each). CDR3 length: 17 amino acids. CDR1 is LGHDT and CDR2 is YNNKEL in the germline V gene (reference sequence). V was cut by 0 bases and J by 1 base, with 13 bases left in between. The CDR3 DNA follows: TGTGCCAGCAGCCAAGATCAGAGGGGCCGGTCCTACAATGAGCAGTTCTTC. Protein product: CASSQDQRGRSYNEQFF.